Listed below are T cell receptor beta chains from one sample, sequenced in a study of T-cell memory formation after mild COVID-19. TCRdb reprocessed the 5' RACE reads via MiXCR and lists one record per CDR3 protein. Found here are 450,000 to 650,000 distinct CDR3 sequences, about 20% of them singletons; the top ten hold about 12%. Sequencing was carried out using PBMCs or a T cell subset sorted from them (not recorded which). These receptors were collected from an adult woman who had mild COVID-19 (a few samples of this study predate the infection). Cell type and time point are not known. Both conserved end residues are part of each CDR3. A D gene is named only where the DNA matches it firmly. Not all rows give a size; the values are once, few, many and, for expanded clones, a class.

CASSGQGDNEQFF	TGTGCCAGCTCGGGACAGGGGGACAATGAGCAGTTCTTC	TRBV18	TRBD1	TRBJ2-1	NA
CASSVGLADSGNTIYF	TGTGCCAGCAGCGTAGGATTGGCAGACTCTGGAAACACCATATATTTT	TRBV9	NA	TRBJ1-3	NA
CASNGLPRVYEQYF	TGTGCCAGCAACGGACTCCCCAGGGTCTACGAGCAGTACTTC	TRBV21-1	NA	TRBJ2-7	NA
CASSVTSGTEAFF	TGTGCCAGCAGCGTAACCAGCGGTACTGAAGCTTTCTTT	TRBV9	NA	TRBJ1-1	NA
CASSQSRTSGTDTQYF	TGTGCCAGCAGCCAATCCAGGACTAGCGGCACAGATACGCAGTATTTT	TRBV7-3	TRBD2	TRBJ2-3	NA
CASSSGTPSYNEQFF	TGTGCCAGCAGCTCCGGGACGCCTTCCTACAATGAGCAGTTCTTC	TRBV5-6	NA	TRBJ2-1	NA
CASSHSGGFYNEQFF	TGTGCCAGCAGTCATAGCGGGGGGTTCTACAATGAGCAGTTCTTC	TRBV12-3/TRBV12-4	TRBD2	TRBJ2-1	few
CASSQDFAKNIQYF	TGTGCCAGCAGCCAAGACTTTGCCAAAAACATTCAGTACTTC	TRBV14	NA	TRBJ2-4	NA
CASSPQGHEQYF	TGCGCCAGCAGCCCACAGGGCCACGAGCAGTACTTC	TRBV5-1	NA	TRBJ2-7	NA
CASSEMGQGNQPQHF	TGTGCCAGCAGTGAAATGGGACAGGGAAATCAGCCCCAGCATTTT	TRBV2	TRBD1	TRBJ1-5	few
CSAVVAGGSYEQYF	TGCAGTGCCGTCGTGGCAGGGGGCTCCTACGAGCAGTACTTC	TRBV20-1	TRBD1	TRBJ2-7	NA
CASAAGSSTDTQYF	TGTGCCAGCGCGGCAGGTTCTAGCACAGATACGCAGTATTTT	TRBV7-3	NA	TRBJ2-3	NA
CASSPRGAGSTDTQYF	TGCGCCAGCAGCCCCCGAGGGGCCGGGTCGACAGATACGCAGTATTTT	TRBV5-1	NA	TRBJ2-3	few
CASSQDNGGGPSDTQYF	TGTGCCAGCAGCCAAGATAATGGCGGGGGGCCCTCGGATACGCAGTATTTT	TRBV3-1	TRBD2	TRBJ2-3	few
CASSPRAGLGETQYF	TGTGCCAGCAGCCCCAGGGCAGGGCTTGGAGAGACCCAGTACTTC	TRBV7-2	NA	TRBJ2-5	few
CASSLEQFF	TGTGCCAGCAGCTTGGAGCAGTTCTTC	TRBV7-9	NA	TRBJ2-1	many
CASSPWGGQGVFEYF	TGTGCCAGCAGCCCTTGGGGAGGGCAGGGAGTATTTGAGTACTTC	TRBV21-1	NA	TRBJ2-7	few
CASSPRGRSSYEQYF	TGTGCCAGCAGCCCACGGGGCCGAAGCTCCTACGAGCAGTACTTC	TRBV11-2	NA	TRBJ2-7	NA
CASSQEGQGGSQYF	TGCGCCAGCAGCCAAGAGGGGCAGGGAGGCTCGCAGTATTTT	TRBV4-3	NA	TRBJ2-3	many
CASSYTNRGTQPCF	TGTGCCAGCAGTTACACCAATCGTGGGACTCAGCCGTGCTTC	TRBV6-2/TRBV6-3	NA	TRBJ2-7	NA
CSARDRDYTF	TGCAGTGCTAGGGACAGGGACTACACCTTC	TRBV20-1	TRBD1	TRBJ1-2	NA
CATSALDRGTQYF	TGTGCCACCAGTGCCCTGGACAGGGGAACGCAGTATTTT	TRBV24-1	TRBD1	TRBJ2-3	NA
CASSQDFFNQNTEAFF	TGCGCCAGCAGCCAAGATTTCTTCAACCAGAACACTGAAGCTTTCTTT	TRBV4-3	NA	TRBJ1-1	few
CASSSLVDHPDTQYF	TGTGCCAGCAGCTCCCTCGTAGACCACCCAGATACGCAGTATTTT	TRBV9	NA	TRBJ2-3	few
CASSQPGQDYEQYF	TGTGCCAGCAGCCAACCGGGACAAGACTACGAGCAGTACTTC	TRBV7-2	NA	TRBJ2-7	few
CASTPRADSFYEQYF	TGCGCCAGCACCCCCCGGGCGGACTCTTTCTACGAGCAGTACTTC	TRBV5-1	NA	TRBJ2-7	NA
CASSPGPGGNTEAFF	TGTGCCAGCAGTCCCGGACCAGGGGGGAACACTGAAGCTTTCTTT	TRBV12-3/TRBV12-4	TRBD1	TRBJ1-1	few
CASSLLTSGEQFF	TGTGCCAGCAGCTTACTAACTAGCGGAGAGCAGTTCTTC	TRBV7-6	TRBD2	TRBJ2-1	once
CASSPLRGQGAGANVLTF	TGTGCCAGCAGCCCCCTTCGGGGACAGGGGGCTGGGGCCAACGTCCTGACTTTC	TRBV4-2	TRBD1	TRBJ2-6	NA
CASSLDPWGSKNIQYF	TGTGCCAGCAGCTTAGACCCCTGGGGCTCCAAAAACATTCAGTACTTC	TRBV7-2	NA	TRBJ2-4	few
CASSEGGLGQETQYF	TGTGCCAGCAGTGAAGGGGGACTAGGGCAAGAGACCCAGTACTTC	TRBV2	TRBD2	TRBJ2-5	few
CASSLRTGGGSSYEQYF	TGTGCCAGCAGCTTACGGACAGGGGGCGGCAGCTCCTACGAGCAGTACTTC	TRBV7-6	TRBD1	TRBJ2-7	NA
CASSLDSGRYNEQFF	TGTGCCAGCAGCTTAGATAGCGGGCGCTACAATGAGCAGTTCTTC	TRBV7-2	TRBD2	TRBJ2-1	many
CASSAAKIPSKERVNQPQHF	TGTGCCAGCAGCGCCGCAAAGATCCCTTCCAAGGAAAGGGTCAATCAGCCCCAGCATTTT	TRBV7-8	NA	TRBJ1-5	NA
CASSYLPNMNTEAFF	TGTGCCAGCAGTTACCTTCCAAACATGAACACTGAAGCTTTCTTT	TRBV6-5	NA	TRBJ1-1	few
CSARATDPNYGYTF	TGCAGTGCTAGGGCGACAGATCCTAACTATGGCTACACCTTC	TRBV20-1	NA	TRBJ1-2	NA
CASSYARPINYGYTF	TGTGCCAGCAGTTACGCCCGACCAATTAACTATGGCTACACCTTC	TRBV6-2/TRBV6-3	NA	TRBJ1-2	few
CASRPTGSTDTQYF	TGTGCCAGCAGGCCGACAGGTAGCACAGATACGCAGTATTTT	TRBV2	NA	TRBJ2-3	few
CASSTYDRVSAFF	TGTGCCAGCAGCACCTACGACAGGGTCTCAGCTTTCTTT	TRBV7-2	TRBD1	TRBJ1-1	NA
CATSRDRLDQGVGYTF	TGTGCCACCAGCAGAGATCGGTTGGATCAGGGTGTGGGCTACACCTTC	TRBV15	NA	TRBJ1-2	NA
CASSVAGGETQYF	TGTGCCAGCAGCGTAGCCGGGGGAGAGACCCAGTACTTC	TRBV7-9	NA	TRBJ2-5	few
CASSQAPAGTGDRTDTQYF	TGCGCCAGCAGCCAAGCCCCCGCCGGGACAGGGGATCGCACAGATACGCAGTATTTT	TRBV4-3	TRBD1	TRBJ2-3	NA
CASSLDGGGGADTQYF	TGTGCCAGCAGCTTAGATGGGGGCGGGGGTGCAGATACGCAGTATTTT	TRBV7-8	NA	TRBJ2-3	many
CASGSQQGSEAFF	TGTGCTAGTGGTTCCCAACAGGGTAGTGAAGCTTTCTTT	TRBV12-5	NA	TRBJ1-1	few
CASSTTGSAEAFF	TGTGCCAGCAGTACGACAGGGTCGGCTGAAGCTTTCTTT	TRBV27	TRBD1	TRBJ1-1	NA
CASSQEDWGTEAFF	TGTGCCAGCAGCCAAGAAGATTGGGGGACTGAAGCTTTCTTT	TRBV3-1	NA	TRBJ1-1	few
CASSSQAGGGLAKNIQYF	TGTGCCAGCAGTTCCCAGGCTGGCGGGGGGCTAGCCAAAAACATTCAGTACTTC	TRBV6-9	TRBD2	TRBJ2-4	few
CASSYTNPSYEQYF	TGTGCCAGCAGTTACACGAACCCGTCCTACGAGCAGTACTTC	TRBV6-2/TRBV6-3	NA	TRBJ2-7	once